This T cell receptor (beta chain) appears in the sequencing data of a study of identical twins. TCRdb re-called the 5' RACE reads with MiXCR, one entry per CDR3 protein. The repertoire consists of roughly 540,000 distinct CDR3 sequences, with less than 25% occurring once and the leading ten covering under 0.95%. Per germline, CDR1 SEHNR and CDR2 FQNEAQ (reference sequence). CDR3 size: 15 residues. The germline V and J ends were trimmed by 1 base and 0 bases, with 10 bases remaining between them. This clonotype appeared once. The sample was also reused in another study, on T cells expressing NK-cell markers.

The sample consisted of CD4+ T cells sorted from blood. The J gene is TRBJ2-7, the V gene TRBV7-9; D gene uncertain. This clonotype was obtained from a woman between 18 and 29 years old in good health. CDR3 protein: CASSLGSSSSYEQYF. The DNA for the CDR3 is TGTGCCAGCAGCTTAGGTAGCTCTTCCTCCTACGAGCAGTACTTC.